These 23 T cell receptor beta chains were all obtained from the same sample, sequenced in a study of blood T cell repertoires in COVID-19. Using immunoSEQ multiplex PCR, the repertoire was profiled, and TCRdb retains in-frame clones only, with some absent. The sample carries more than 50,000 clones, roughly 93% recorded once. Material for sequencing was peripheral blood. The receptors come from a human donor in a cohort sampled during active COVID-19.

The chain uses TRBV5-1 and TRBJ2-3; 7 bases align to TRBD2. V was clipped by 0 bases and J by 4 bases; unmatched bases: 14. The CDR3 contains 18 residues. The germline V gene encodes CDR1 SGHRS and CDR2 YFSETQ. CDR3: CASSLEGGIANRADTQYF. The DNA of the CDR3 is TGCGCCAGCAGCTTGGAGGGAGGGATAGCAAATAGGGCAGATACGCAGTATTTT.

The V call is TRBV19, the J call TRBJ2-3; 9 nucleotides match TRBD1. V shed 4 bases, J shed 4 bases, and the junction held 9 bases outside the gene matches. CDR3 length: 16 amino acids. CDR1 is LNHDA and CDR2 is SQIVND in the germline V gene (reference sequence). The CDR3 DNA follows: TGTGCCAGTAGTACGTCCGGGACAGGGACCGCAGATACGCAGTATTTT. This gives the protein CASSTSGTGTADTQYF.

V and J are TRBV25-1 and TRBJ1-1, with TRBD1 identical over 10 bases. CDR1 and CDR2 from the germline V gene are MGHDK and SYGVNS. This CDR3 region has 14 residues. The junction had 3 bases not matched to a gene; V was cut back by 5 bases and J by 3 bases. The CDR3 coding sequence is TGTGCCAGCAGTACGACAGGGGGCTACACTGAAGCTTTCTTT. This translates into CASSTTGGYTEAFF. The full variable domain, its missing parts supplied by reference TRBV25-1 and TRBJ1-1, is EADIYQTPRYLVIGTGKKITLECSQTMGHDKMYWYQQDPGMELHLIHYSYGVNSTEKGDLSSESTVSRIRTEHFPLTLESARPSHTSQYLCASSTTGGYTEAFFGQGTRLTVV.

The genes are TRBV14 and TRBJ2-3, with TRBD2 identical over 8 bases. This CDR3 has 17 amino acids. J was trimmed by 4 bases and V by 4 bases; bases with no gene match: 13. From germline, CDR1 is SGHDN and CDR2 FVKESK. CDR3 region: CASSPRGGGVGPDTQYF. The CDR3 bases are TGTGCCAGCAGCCCCCGGGGGGGAGGAGTCGGGCCAGATACGCAGTATTTT.

The chain joins TRBV6-1 to TRBJ2-7, with 8 bases fitting TRBD2. Germline V gene sequence: CDR1 MNHNS, CDR2 SASEGT. CDR3 length: 18 amino acids. With 2 bases clipped from V and 6 bases from J, the junction kept 18 bases outside the gene matches. CDR3 residues: CASSERGRRLAGALEQYF. CDR3 DNA sequence: TGTGCCAGCAGTGAAAGAGGGCGGCGGCTAGCGGGTGCCCTCGAGCAGTACTTC.

The rearrangement joins TRBV29-1 to TRBJ2-7, with 7 nucleotides matching TRBD2. Trimming cost V 6 bases and J 1 base; bases outside gene matches: 0. CDR3 size: 11 residues. Germline V gives CDR1 SQVTM, CDR2 ANQGSEA. The CDR3: CSVRESYEQYF. Here the CDR3 DNA reads TGCAGCGTGCGGGAGTCCTACGAGCAGTACTTC.

The chain carries TRBV15 and TRBJ1-4; D not resolved. The CDR3 is 16 amino acids. The V gene's germline CDR1 is LNHNV and CDR2 YYDKDF (reference sequence). The V end was cut by 0 bases, the J end by 8 bases, with 16 bases between. The CDR3 DNA reads as TGTGCCACCAGCAGAGATCGTATTGAGAGGTTCGAAAAACTGTTTTTT. Translating gives CATSRDRIERFEKLFF.

V gene TRBV4-1 combines with J gene TRBJ1-2; perhaps TRBD1 as D (5 bases). Germline CDR1 reads MGHRA; CDR2 reads YSYEKL. This CDR3 is 14 amino acids long. V lost 0 bases and J lost 7, with 12 bases in between. CDR3 in amino acids: CASSQDRGFRGYTF. In DNA, the CDR3 is TGCGCCAGCAGCCAAGATCGGGGGTTCCGTGGCTACACCTTC.

The genes are TRBV19 and TRBJ1-1, with TRBD1 matching 7 bases. CDR1 and CDR2 from the germline V gene are LNHDA and SQIVND (reference sequence). The CDR3 contains 14 residues. J lost 3 bases, V lost 3 bases, and 4 bases had no gene match. The CDR3 loop is CASSIRGSDTEAFF. The CDR3 DNA sequence: TGTGCCAGTAGTATCAGGGGGTCGGACACTGAAGCTTTCTTT.

V and J are TRBV3-1 (or the pseudogene TRBV3-2) and TRBJ2-1; D perhaps matches TRBD2 (5 bases). The germline V gene has CDR1 LGHDT and CDR2 YNNKEL (reference sequence). This CDR3 has 16 residues. V was shortened by 0 bases and J by 7 bases, with 16 bases between the two germline ends. CDR3 region: CASSQDTNTGNNEQFF. CDR3 sequence (DNA): TGTGCCAGCAGCCAAGATACCAACACCGGGAATAATGAGCAGTTCTTC.

The chain couples TRBV11-3 to TRBJ2-3, with TRBD2 matching 7 bases. After removal of 3 bases from V and 5 bases from J, the junction contained 8 bases not matched to a gene. This CDR3 region has 15 residues. Germline V lookup: CDR1 SGHNT, CDR2 YENEEA. The CDR3 DNA sequence: TGTGCCAGCAGCTTGTTTTCGCGGGAGCAAGATACGCAGTATTTT. Translating it yields CASSLFSREQDTQYF.

The J gene is TRBJ1-5, the V gene TRBV19; D is unresolved. CDR3 length: 14 residues. CDR1 LNHDA and CDR2 SQIVND come from the germline V gene (reference sequence). The germline V and J ends were trimmed by 3 bases and 3 bases, with 9 bases remaining between them. DNA for the CDR3: TGTGCCAGTAGTATGTCCGGGTTCAATCAGCCCCAGCATTTT. Translation gives CASSMSGFNQPQHF.

This chain uses TRBV6-5 with TRBJ2-2; 10 nucleotides agree with TRBD2. V shed 6 bases, J shed 7 bases, and the junction held 8 bases outside the gene matches. The germline gives CDR1 MNHEY, CDR2 SVGAGI. This CDR3 region has 15 residues. CDR3 sequence reads: CASRPLAGVDGELFF. CDR3 DNA: TGTGCCAGCAGGCCGCTAGCGGGAGTTGACGGGGAGCTGTTTTTT.

V usage is TRBV24-1 and J usage is TRBJ2-2; D is possibly TRBD2 (6 bases). CDR1 is KGHDR and CDR2 is SFDVKD in the germline V gene. The germline V and J ends were trimmed by 5 bases and 2 bases, with 11 bases remaining between them. This CDR3 has 15 amino acids. CDR3 sequence reads: CATSVGDSNTGELFF. CDR3 sequence (DNA): TGTGCCACCAGTGTCGGGGACTCAAACACCGGGGAGCTGTTTTTT.

The chain carries TRBV19 and TRBJ1-4; TRBD1 is a possible D gene (6 bases). In germline, CDR1 is LNHDA, CDR2 SQIVND (reference sequence). The CDR3 has 16 residues. V lost 6 bases, J lost 8 bases, and 22 bases lay in between. CDR3 loop: CASSSNSGQGSEKLFF. The CDR3 nucleotides are TGTGCCAGTAGCTCGAACTCGGGACAAGGATCCGAAAAACTGTTTTTT.

The rearrangement uses TRBV7-6 and TRBJ2-1; 7 positions agree with TRBD1. The CDR3 is made up of 15 amino acids. V shed 7 bases, J shed 2 bases, and the junction held 8 bases outside the gene matches. From germline, CDR1 is SGHVS and CDR2 FNYEAQ. The CDR3 region has the DNA TGTGCCAGCACCCCCACAGGGGCCACCTACAATGAGCAGTTCTTC. Its translation is CASTPTGATYNEQFF.

J is TRBJ1-1 and V is TRBV3-1 (or the pseudogene TRBV3-2); the match to TRBD1 covers 9 bases. CDR1 and CDR2 (germline): LGHDT, YNNKEL (reference sequence). The CDR3 extends over 15 amino acids. The V segment lost 1 base and the J segment 6 bases; nucleotides outside the gene matches: 6. CDR3 loop: CASSQVRTGEAEAFF. The CDR3 nucleotides read TGTGCCAGCAGCCAAGTCAGGACAGGGGAGGCTGAAGCTTTCTTT.

The chain recombines TRBV19 with TRBJ2-3; 7 bases map to TRBD1. V lost 5 bases to trimming and J lost 6 bases; unmatched junction nucleotides: 8. Germline V gives CDR1 LNHDA, CDR2 SQIVND (reference sequence). The CDR3 spans 14 residues. The CDR3 DNA reads as TGTGCCAGTAGTCCAGGGGGTCCATTCGATACGCAGTATTTT. Translating gives CASSPGGPFDTQYF.

This chain uses TRBV6-2 or TRBV6-3 with TRBJ2-5; perhaps TRBD2 as D (6 bases). Germline CDR1 and CDR2: MNHEY and SVGEGT. The V and J ends lost 6 bases and 4 bases respectively, with 12 bases between them. The CDR3 spans 13 residues. The CDR3: CASSPTRLETQYF. CDR3 sequence (DNA): TGTGCCAGCAGCCCGACTAGATTAGAGACCCAGTACTTC.

The V call is TRBV18, the J call TRBJ1-3; D is unclear. V was trimmed by 3 bases and J by 0 bases, leaving 9 bases between them. CDR3 length: 15 amino acids. In germline, CDR1 is KGHSH, CDR2 LQKENI. CDR3 in DNA: TGTGCCAGCTCACCGAGGGCGAACTCTGGAAACACCATATATTTT. This codes for CASSPRANSGNTIYF.

The CDR3, as DNA: TGTGCCAGTGGGACTAGTCTCTTTGTAGACGAGCAGTACTTC. Its translation is CASGTSLFVDEQYF. The rearrangement links TRBV6-5 to TRBJ2-7; 8 bases align to TRBD2. V shed 9 bases and J 5 bases; nucleotides not matched to a gene: 12. CDR1 is MNHEY, CDR2 SVGAGI, per germline. This CDR3 has 14 amino acids.

The gene calls are TRBV29-1 and TRBJ1-1; 10 bases agree with TRBD1. The CDR3 runs 14 residues. Looked up from germline, CDR1 is SQVTM and CDR2 is ANQGSEA. The J segment lost 7 bases and the V segment lost 7 bases, leaving 12 bases of the junction unmatched. The CDR3 protein is CSAERDRGFGEAFF. DNA of the CDR3: TGCAGCGCGGAACGGGACAGGGGATTTGGTGAAGCTTTCTTT.

The rearrangement joins TRBV5-1 to TRBJ2-1, with 10 bases identical to TRBD2. Germline V lookup: CDR1 SGHRS, CDR2 YFSETQ. V lost 2 bases, J lost 3 bases, and 8 bases stayed unmatched. This CDR3 contains 17 residues. CDR3 loop: CASSFMGLAGVYNEQFF. The CDR3 bases are TGCGCCAGCAGCTTTATGGGGCTAGCGGGGGTCTACAATGAGCAGTTCTTC.